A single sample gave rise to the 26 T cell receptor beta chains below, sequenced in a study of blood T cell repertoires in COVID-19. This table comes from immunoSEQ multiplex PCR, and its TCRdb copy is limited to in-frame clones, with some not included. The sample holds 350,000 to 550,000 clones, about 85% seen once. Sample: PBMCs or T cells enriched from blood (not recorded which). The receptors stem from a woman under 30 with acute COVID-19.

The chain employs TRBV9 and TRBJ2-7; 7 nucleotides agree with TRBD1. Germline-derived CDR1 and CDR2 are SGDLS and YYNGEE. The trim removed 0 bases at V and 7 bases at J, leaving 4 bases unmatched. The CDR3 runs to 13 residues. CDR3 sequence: CASSVDRGEEQYF. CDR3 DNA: TGTGCCAGCAGCGTAGACAGGGGTGAAGAGCAGTACTTC.

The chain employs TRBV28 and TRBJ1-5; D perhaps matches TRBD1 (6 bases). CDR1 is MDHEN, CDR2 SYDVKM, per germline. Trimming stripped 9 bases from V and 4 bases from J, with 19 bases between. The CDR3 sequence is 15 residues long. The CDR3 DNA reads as TGTGCCAGTACCTCGCCCACAGGGCTAAATCAGCCCCAGCATTTT. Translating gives CASTSPTGLNQPQHF.

The CDR3 here is CATEPGQGVPGANVLTF. CDR3 coding DNA: TGTGCCACCGAACCGGGACAGGGGGTACCCGGGGCCAACGTCCTGACTTTC. The chain employs TRBV15 and TRBJ2-6; 11 bases align to TRBD1. V was pared by 8 bases and J by 4 bases, with 10 bases of the junction left unmatched. The germline V gene encodes CDR1 LNHNV and CDR2 YYDKDF (reference sequence). This CDR3 contains 17 residues. Using reference TRBV15 and TRBJ2-6 for the parts outside the CDR3, the full variable domain is DAMVIQNPRYQVTQFGKPVTLSCSQTLNHNVMYWYQQKSSQAPKLLFHYYDKDFNNEADTPDNFQSRRPNTSFCFLDIRSPGLGDTAMYLCATEPGQGVPGANVLTFGAGSRLTVL.

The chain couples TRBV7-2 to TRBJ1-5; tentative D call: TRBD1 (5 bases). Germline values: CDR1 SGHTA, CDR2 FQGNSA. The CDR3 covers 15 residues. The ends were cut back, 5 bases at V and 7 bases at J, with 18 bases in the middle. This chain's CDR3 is CASSLRGDPWQPQHF. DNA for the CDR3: TGTGCCAGCAGCCTCCGGGGGGATCCCTGGCAGCCCCAGCATTTT. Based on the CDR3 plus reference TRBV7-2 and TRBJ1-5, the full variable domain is GAGVSQSPSNKVTEKGKDVELRCDPISGHTALYWYRQSLGQGLEFLIYFQGNSAPDKSGLPSDRFSAERTGGSVSTLTIQRTQQEDSAVYLCASSLRGDPWQPQHFGDGTRLSIL.

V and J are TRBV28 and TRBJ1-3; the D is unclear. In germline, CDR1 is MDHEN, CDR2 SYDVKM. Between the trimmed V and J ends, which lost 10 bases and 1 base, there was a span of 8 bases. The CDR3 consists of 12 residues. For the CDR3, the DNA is TGTGCCACCCGGGGTTCTGGAAACACCATATATTTT. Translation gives CATRGSGNTIYF.

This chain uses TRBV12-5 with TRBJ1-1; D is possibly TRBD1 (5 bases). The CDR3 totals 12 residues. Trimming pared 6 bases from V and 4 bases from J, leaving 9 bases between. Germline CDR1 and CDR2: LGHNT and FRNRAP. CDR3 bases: TGTGCTAGTGGATCAGGGTCCACTGAAGCTTTCTTT. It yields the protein CASGSGSTEAFF.

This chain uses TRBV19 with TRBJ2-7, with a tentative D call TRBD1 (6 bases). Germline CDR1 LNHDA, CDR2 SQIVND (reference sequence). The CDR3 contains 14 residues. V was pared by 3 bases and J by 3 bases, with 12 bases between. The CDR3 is CASSIWDTHYEQYF. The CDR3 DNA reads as TGTGCCAGTAGTATTTGGGACACACACTACGAGCAGTACTTC.

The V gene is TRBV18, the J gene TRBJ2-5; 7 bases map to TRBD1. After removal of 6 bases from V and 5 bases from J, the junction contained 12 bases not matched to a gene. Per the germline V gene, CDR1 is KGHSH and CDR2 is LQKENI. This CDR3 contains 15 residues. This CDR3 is CASSPRGSAGETQYF. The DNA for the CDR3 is TGTGCCAGCTCTCCCAGGGGGTCGGCTGGTGAGACCCAGTACTTC.

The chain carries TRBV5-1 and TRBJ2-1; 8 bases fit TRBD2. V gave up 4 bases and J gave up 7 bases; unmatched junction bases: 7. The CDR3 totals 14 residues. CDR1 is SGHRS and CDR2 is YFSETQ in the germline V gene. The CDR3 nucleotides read TGCGCCAGCAGCCGTAGCGGGGCCGCTAATGAGCAGTTCTTC. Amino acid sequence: CASSRSGAANEQFF.

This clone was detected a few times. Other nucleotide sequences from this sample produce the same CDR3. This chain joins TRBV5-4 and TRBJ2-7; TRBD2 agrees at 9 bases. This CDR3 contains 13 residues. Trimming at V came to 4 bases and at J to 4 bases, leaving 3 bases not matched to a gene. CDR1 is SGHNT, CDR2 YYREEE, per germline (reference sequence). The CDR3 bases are TGTGCCAGCAGCAGCGGGGGGAGTTACGAGCAGTACTTC. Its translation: CASSSGGSYEQYF. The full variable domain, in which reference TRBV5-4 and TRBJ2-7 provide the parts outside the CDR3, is ETGVTQSPTHLIKTRGQQVTLRCSSQSGHNTVSWYQQALGQGPQFIFQYYREEENGRGNFPPRFSGLQFPNYSSELNVNALELDDSALYLCASSSGGSYEQYFGPGTRLTVT.

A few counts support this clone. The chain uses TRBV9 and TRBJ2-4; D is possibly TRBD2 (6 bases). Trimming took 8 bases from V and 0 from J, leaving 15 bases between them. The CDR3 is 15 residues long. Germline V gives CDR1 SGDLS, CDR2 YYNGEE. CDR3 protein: CARVGGTLAKNIQYF. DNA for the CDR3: TGTGCCAGAGTGGGCGGGACCTTAGCCAAAAACATTCAGTACTTC.

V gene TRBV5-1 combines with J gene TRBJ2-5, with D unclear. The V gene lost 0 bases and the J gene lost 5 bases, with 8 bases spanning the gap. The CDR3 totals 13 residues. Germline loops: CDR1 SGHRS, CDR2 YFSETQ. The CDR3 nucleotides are TGCGCCAGCAGCTTGGAGTCGCGTGAGACCCAGTACTTC. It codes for CASSLESRETQYF.

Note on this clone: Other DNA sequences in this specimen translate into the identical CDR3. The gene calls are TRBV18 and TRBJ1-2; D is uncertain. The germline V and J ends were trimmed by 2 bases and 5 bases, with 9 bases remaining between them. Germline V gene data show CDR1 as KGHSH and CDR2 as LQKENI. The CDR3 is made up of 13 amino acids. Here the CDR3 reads CASSPTGEYGYTF. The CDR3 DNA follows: TGTGCCAGCTCACCAACCGGAGAATATGGCTACACCTTC.

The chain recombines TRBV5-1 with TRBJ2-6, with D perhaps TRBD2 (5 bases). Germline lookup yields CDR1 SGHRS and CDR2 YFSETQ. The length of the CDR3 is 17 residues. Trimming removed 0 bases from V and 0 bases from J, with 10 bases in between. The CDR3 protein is CASSLVGTSSGANVLTF. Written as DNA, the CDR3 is TGCGCCAGCAGCTTGGTGGGAACTAGCTCTGGGGCCAACGTCCTGACTTTC.

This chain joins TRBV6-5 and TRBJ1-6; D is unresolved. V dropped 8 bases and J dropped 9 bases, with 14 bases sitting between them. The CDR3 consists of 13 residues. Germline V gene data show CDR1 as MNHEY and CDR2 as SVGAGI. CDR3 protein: CASGGPPLSPLHF. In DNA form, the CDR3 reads TGTGCCAGCGGAGGCCCCCCCCTTTCACCCCTCCACTTT.

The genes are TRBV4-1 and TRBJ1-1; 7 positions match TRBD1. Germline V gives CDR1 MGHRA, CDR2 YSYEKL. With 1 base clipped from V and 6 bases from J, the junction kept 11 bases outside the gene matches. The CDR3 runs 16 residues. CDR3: CASSQGLRTGGSEAFF. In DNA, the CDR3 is TGCGCCAGCAGCCAAGGGCTGCGGACAGGAGGGTCTGAAGCTTTCTTT.

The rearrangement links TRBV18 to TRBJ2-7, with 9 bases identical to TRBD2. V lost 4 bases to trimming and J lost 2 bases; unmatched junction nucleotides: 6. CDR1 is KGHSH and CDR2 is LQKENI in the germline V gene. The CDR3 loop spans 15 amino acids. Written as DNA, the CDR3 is TGTGCCAGCTCACTCCTAGCGGGGCCGACCTACGAGCAGTACTTC. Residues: CASSLLAGPTYEQYF.

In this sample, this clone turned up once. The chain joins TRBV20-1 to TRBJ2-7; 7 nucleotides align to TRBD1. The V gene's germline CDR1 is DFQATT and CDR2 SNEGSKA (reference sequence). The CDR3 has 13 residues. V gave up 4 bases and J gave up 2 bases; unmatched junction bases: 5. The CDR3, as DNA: TGCAGTGCTATTGACAGGGATCCCTACGAGCAGTACTTC. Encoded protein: CSAIDRDPYEQYF.

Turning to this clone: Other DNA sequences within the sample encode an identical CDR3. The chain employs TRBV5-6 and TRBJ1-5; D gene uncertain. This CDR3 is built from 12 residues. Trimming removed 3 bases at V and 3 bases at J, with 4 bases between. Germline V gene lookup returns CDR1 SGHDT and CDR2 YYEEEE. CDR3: CASSSLNQPQHF. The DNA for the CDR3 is TGTGCCAGCAGCTCTCTCAATCAGCCCCAGCATTTT.

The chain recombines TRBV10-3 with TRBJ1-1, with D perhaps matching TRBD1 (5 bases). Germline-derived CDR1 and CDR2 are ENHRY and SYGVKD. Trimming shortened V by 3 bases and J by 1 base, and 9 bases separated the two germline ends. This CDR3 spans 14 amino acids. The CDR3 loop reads CAISDTGPNTEAFF. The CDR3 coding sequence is TGTGCCATCAGTGATACAGGTCCGAACACTGAAGCTTTCTTT.

The CDR3 loop is CSATDSNEKLFF. The CDR3 coding sequence is TGCAGCGCAACCGACAGTAATGAAAAACTGTTTTTT. The chain joins TRBV29-1 to TRBJ1-4, with D possibly being TRBD1 (5 bases). The V gene's germline CDR1 is SQVTM and CDR2 ANQGSEA. The ends were cut back, 7 bases at V and 4 bases at J, with 10 bases in the middle. This CDR3 has 12 amino acids. Full variable domain (outside the CDR3, taken from reference TRBV29-1 and TRBJ1-4): SAVISQKPSRDICQRGTSLTIQCQVDSQVTMMFWYRQQPGQSLTLIATANQGSEATYESGFVIDKFPISRPNLTFSTLTVSNMSPEDSSIYLCSATDSNEKLFFGSGTQLSVL.

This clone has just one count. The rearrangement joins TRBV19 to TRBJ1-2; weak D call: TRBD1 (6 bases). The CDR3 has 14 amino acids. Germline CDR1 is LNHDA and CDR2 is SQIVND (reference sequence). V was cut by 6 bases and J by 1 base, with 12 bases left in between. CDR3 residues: CASRRTVLNYGYTF. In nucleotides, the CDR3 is TGTGCCAGTAGGAGGACAGTTCTTAACTATGGCTACACCTTC.

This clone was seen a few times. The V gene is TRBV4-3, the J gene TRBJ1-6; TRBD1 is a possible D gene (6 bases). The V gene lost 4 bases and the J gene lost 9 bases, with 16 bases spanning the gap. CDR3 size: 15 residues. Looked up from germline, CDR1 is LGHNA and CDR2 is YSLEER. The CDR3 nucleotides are TGCGCCAGCAGCCGCATGCAGGGGACGGGTTCACCCCTCCACTTT. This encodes CASSRMQGTGSPLHF.

The CDR3 region is CASGTGIGNTIYF. CDR3 nucleotide sequence: TGTGCTAGTGGTACAGGGATCGGAAACACCATATATTTT. The chain couples TRBV12-5 to TRBJ1-3; weak D call: TRBD1 (6 bases). The CDR3 consists of 13 residues. The germline gives CDR1 LGHNT, CDR2 FRNRAP. V lost 5 bases and J 4 bases, leaving 9 bases between the germline ends.

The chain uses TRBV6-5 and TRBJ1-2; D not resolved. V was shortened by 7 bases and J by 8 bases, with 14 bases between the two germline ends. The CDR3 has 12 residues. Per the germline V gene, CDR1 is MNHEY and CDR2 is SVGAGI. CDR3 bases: TGTGCCAGCACCTTTGTACAGAAGGGCTACACCTTC. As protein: CASTFVQKGYTF.

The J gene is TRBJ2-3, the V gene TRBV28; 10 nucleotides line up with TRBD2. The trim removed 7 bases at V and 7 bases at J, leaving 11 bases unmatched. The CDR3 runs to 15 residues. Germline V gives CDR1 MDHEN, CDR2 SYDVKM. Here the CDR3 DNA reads TGTGCCAGCAACAAGCGGGAGGGCCTTCTGAATACGCAGTATTTT. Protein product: CASNKREGLLNTQYF. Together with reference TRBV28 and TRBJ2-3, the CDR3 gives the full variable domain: DVKVTQSSRYLVKRTGEKVFLECVQDMDHENMFWYRQDPGLGLRLIYFSYDVKMKEKGDIPEGYSVSREKKERFSLILESASTNQTSMYLCASNKREGLLNTQYFGPGTRLTVL.